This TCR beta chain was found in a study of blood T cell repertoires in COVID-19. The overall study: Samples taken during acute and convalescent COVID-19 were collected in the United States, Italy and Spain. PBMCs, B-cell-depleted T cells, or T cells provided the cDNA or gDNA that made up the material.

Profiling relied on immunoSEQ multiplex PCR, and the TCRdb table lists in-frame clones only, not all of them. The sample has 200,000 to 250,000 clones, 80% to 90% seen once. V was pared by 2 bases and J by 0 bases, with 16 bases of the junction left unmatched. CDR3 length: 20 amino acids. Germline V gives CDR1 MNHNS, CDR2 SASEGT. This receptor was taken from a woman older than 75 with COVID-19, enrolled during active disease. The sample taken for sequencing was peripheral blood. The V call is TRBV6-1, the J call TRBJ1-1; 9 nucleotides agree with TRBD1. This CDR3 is CASSERFWGQGGIVNTEAFF. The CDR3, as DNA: TGTGCCAGCAGTGAACGGTTCTGGGGACAGGGAGGGATCGTGAACACTGAAGCTTTCTTT.